Given below is one T cell receptor (beta chain) in context. The antigen it binds to is not known. No quality values exist for individual bases; no much larger clone is one base distant. The record originates from a study of cytomegalovirus exposure and HLA in healthy donors (dated by TCRdb to about 2017). At the level of the whole study: In an earlier analysis of 450 to 750 of the donors, roughly 300 Gb of sequence data and 120 million or so unique TCR beta sequences from 150 million to 200 million T cells were reported. Roughly 320 gigabases of sequencing data and roughly 81 million unique TCR sequences made up an early release that covered 500 to 650 HLA-typed donors. In the later analysis, no new phenotypic data were used to find candidate immune exposures; instead, reliance was placed on TCR beta sequences and their occurrence across donors. In a later analysis, previously published TCR beta repertoires from some 640 donors were re-analyzed and high-resolution HLA genotyping was added so that TCR occurrence patterns could be studied. An earlier analysis of roughly 600 of the donors used high-throughput TCR beta sequencing to judge whether each TCR beta V gene segment behaved as functional or pseudogenic. Roughly 5 DR-DQ haplotypes were treated as single units for association and clustering because of strong linkage in the cohort. The study used immunosequencing to profile the T cell repertoires of several hundred subjects and linked those repertoires to cytomegalovirus serostatus. Donor age, sex, ethnicity and CMV serostatus were compiled alongside the repertoire data. A later genetic analysis took genome-wide SNP genotypes for about three fifths of the 666 donors and used that subset as a discovery cohort. The study aimed to test whether cataloging public T cell receptors could reveal signatures of past pathogen exposure. Among the roughly 410 genotyped donors, roughly 80% belonged to the genetic ancestry cluster associated with self-reported Caucasian donors. Class I and class II HLA loci were covered by the typing at four-digit resolution. Typing coverage varied by locus: roughly 620-630 donors for A, B, C, DRB1 and DQB1; roughly 500 for DQA1; about 600 for DPA1; about 450 for DPB1. Among roughly 400 genotyped donors of the cohort, an average of approximately 240,000 unique TCR beta nucleotide sequences was sequenced per donor, of which 15% to 20% were non-productive. All discovery cohort repertoires had been generated using a single sequencing platform. A separate validation cohort of over 95 different subjects was used in addition to the roughly 700-subject first cohort. To predict cytomegalovirus infection status, the study combined high-throughput TCR immunosequencing, statistical association of individual TCRs with disease status, and machine learning.

Taken from the germline V gene, the CDR1 and CDR2 loops are SNHLY and FYNNEI. Compared with germline, V lacks 5 bases and J lacks 4 bases; bases without a gene match: 14. From cysteine to phenylalanine, the CDR3 is 17 amino acids long. Of the read, only the CDR3 DNA is kept; its 51 bases are in frame from base 1. Points the paper makes about the study in general: Because HLA typing was unavailable for some donors at each locus, only the typed subset was used in association tests. Because counts were too low, about 17 rarely observed V segments, including chromosome 9 orphons, were excluded from the earlier analysis of 587 of the donors. In an earlier analysis of several hundred of the donors, most TCR beta V segments were observed in productive rearrangements about 87% or about 30% of the time, broadly matching IMGT annotations. According to a later analysis, most CMV-associated TCR beta chains appeared to be HLA-restricted, and the HLA associations seemed to be driven largely by CMV exposure. A few of the identified cytomegalovirus-associated TCR beta chains were confirmed in vitro to be specific for cytomegalovirus antigens. Immune exposure information for the cohort was limited to CMV serostatus. When HLA alleles, especially DR and DQ, strongly co-occurred, attributing TCR associations to individual alleles was difficult. In both the original and validation cohorts, the classifier was reported to diagnose cytomegalovirus status with high specificity and sensitivity. In a later analysis, HLA-associated TCR beta chains were found to be more clonally expanded and to have lower generation probabilities than equally common non-associated chains. In this cohort, only TCR beta chains were sequenced, and detectable features were limited by the absence of alpha or paired-chain data. Linkage disequilibrium might explain the correlated functional status among segregating V segments, but an unknown experimental factor could not be excluded. Specific HLA alleles were associated with some 15,000 TCR beta sequences at a false discovery rate of 0.05 in a later analysis. A cluster of highly shared sequence variants was judged likely to represent a technical artifact of the sequencing pipeline. Some IMGT-functional V segments, including TRBV6-2 and TRBV6-3, could not be told apart with the 87-base-pair reads, so those segments were excluded. A later analysis reported that several top co-occurrence clusters appeared linked to parvovirus B19, influenza, CMV and Epstein-Barr virus. A further reported finding was that TCR beta sequences accurately predicted the HLA-A and HLA-B alleles for most subjects in the first cohort. In the study, 150 to 200 TCR beta chains were listed as associated with cytomegalovirus. In a later analysis, the rate of TCR association differed among HLA loci, with DRB1 alleles having the most associated TCRs and HLA-C alleles having the fewest. Most TCR sequences were seen in very few donors, while some public TCRs were found in many individuals. According to a later genetic analysis, donors in an Asian-associated ancestry cluster had fewer N-insertions in productive TCRs than the approximately 630-donor mean. Presence/absence analyses assumed roughly uniform sequencing depth across donors, an assumption that may not hold. The authors suggested that the approach could potentially be generalized to other disease states and immunological phenotypes. A later genetic analysis associated a missense DCLRE1C variant with V-gene and J-gene trimming of TCR beta chains, and an independent cohort replicated the association.

The cohort was made up of about 670 healthy bone marrow donors. At the time of sampling, all cohort members were nominally healthy, though unrecorded immune exposures were likely present. The donor was CMV seropositive and belonged to the group of 250 to 300 seropositive cohort members. A peripheral blood sample was collected from each donor, and TCR beta sequencing was performed on peripheral blood mononuclear cells. The Qiagen DNeasy Blood Extraction Kit was used to extract genomic DNA from the blood cell samples. Libraries were constructed by the immunoSEQ multiplex PCR assay. The multiplex PCR relied on a mix of 60 forward primers for TCR Vbeta segments and 13 reverse primers for TCR Jbeta segments. The CDR3 region of rearranged TCR beta genes was amplified from genomic DNA with a multiplex PCR assay. On the Illumina HiSeq System, the amplified TCR beta libraries were sequenced as 87-base-pair reads. The paper's data handling went like this. A later analysis counted around 72 million unique TCR beta chains across the roughly 700 repertoires, and around 12 million of these chains were shared by at least two donors. A nearest-neighbor algorithm error-corrected the raw reads and collapsed the reads into unique sequences, merging closely related sequences to remove PCR and sequencing errors. Alignment of CDR3 sequences to IMGT reference sequences was used to assign V, D and J gene segments. For a sequence to be retained, a match of at least six nucleotides was required to both a V gene segment and a J gene segment. A rearrangement was called productive if the CDR3 had no stop codons and remained in frame with V and J, and every other rearrangement was called non-productive. CDR3 was defined by IMGT convention, running from the second conserved V-encoded cysteine to the conserved J-encoded phenylalanine. In an earlier analysis of around 640 of the donors, sequences lacking an unambiguous match to a single V gene segment were excluded. An earlier analysis of a few hundred of the donors called V segments functional above 56.7% productive rearrangements and segregating when the between-donor standard deviation exceeded 5%. A statistical classification framework was developed to diagnose cytomegalovirus status using the catalog of TCR beta chain sequences. In a later analysis, TCR nucleotide sequences were compared against IMGT/GENE-DB human TR gene sequences so that V and J genes could be assigned. A later analysis assigned CDR3 sequences and most-parsimonious VDJ recombination scenarios with the TCRdist pipeline. In a later analysis, every TCR beta chain was defined by the combination of its CDR3 amino acid sequence and its V-gene family, and reads without a unique V-gene family were dropped. To address suspected cross-contamination and a sequencing artifact, a later analysis removed some 620 highly shared, low-generation-probability nucleotide sequences. In a later analysis, a clonal expansion index was calculated for each public chain from normalized within-repertoire ranks of inferred template counts. Generation probabilities in a later analysis came from a VDJ recombination model fitted to out-of-frame rearrangements, and those results were checked against IGoR. A later analysis scored TCR-TCR, TCR-HLA and TCR-CMV co-occurrence with hypergeometric tests, applying a repertoire-size bias correction to TCR pairs. To estimate false discovery rates, a later analysis permuted the HLA or CMV assignments 20 times. A later analysis grouped co-occurring TCRs with DBSCAN, adding TCRdist sequence similarity when clustering within HLA-allele-positive subsets. Repertoires with fewer than 30,000 or more than 120,000 public chains, plus five repertoires with anomalous nucleotide sharing, were excluded from co-occurrence clustering. TCRdb holds this immuneACCESS table with in-frame rearrangements only. Some clones are missing; in checked studies, unresolved V genes explain under half, and the rest has no known cause. The V and J calls and clone size were taken over from that table, and D and trimming were inferred from the DNA. For this sample there are 170,000 or so clones; around 82% appear just once. Jointly, the top ten make up roughly 13% of the sample.

The sample consisted of PBMCs. The sequence derives from a woman aged 45 to 65 in good health and CMV-seropositive. This sequence uses TRBV2 and TRBJ1-5; 7 central bases correspond to TRBD1. The DNA sequence is TGTGCCAGCAGTTTCGGGACAGCCAGAAGACCTAATCAGCCCCAGCATTTT. The encoded protein is CASSFGTARRPNQPQHF. The CDR3, completed at both ends by the reference TRBV2 and TRBJ1-5 genes, gives the full variable domain EPEVTQTPSHQVTQMGQEVILRCVPISNHLYFYWYRQILGQKVEFLVSFYNNEISEKSEIFDDQFSVERPDGSNFTLKIRSTKLEDSAMYFCASSFGTARRPNQPQHFGDGTRLSIL.